These 17 T cell receptor beta chains share one sample of origin, sequenced in a study of blood T cell repertoires in COVID-19. The method was immunoSEQ multiplex PCR; TCRdb's version includes in-frame clones alone and lacks a portion of them. The sample carries about 95,000 clones, under 85% recorded once. The specimen was peripheral blood. These receptors were taken from a human donor in a cohort sampled during active COVID-19.

V gene TRBV15 combines with J gene TRBJ2-1, with D tentatively TRBD1 (5 bases). The V end was cut by 1 base, the J end by 3 bases, with 10 bases between. The germline V gene has CDR1 LNHNV and CDR2 YYDKDF (reference sequence). The CDR3 has 15 amino acids. The CDR3 sequence is CATSRVWTNYNEQFF. CDR3 nucleotide sequence: TGTGCCACCAGCAGAGTCTGGACAAACTACAATGAGCAGTTCTTC.

This clone came up once. The gene calls are TRBV7-8 and TRBJ2-7; 7 bases are a match to TRBD1. Germline lookup yields CDR1 SGHVS and CDR2 FQNEAQ. This CDR3 has 16 residues. The V gene end was trimmed by 5 bases and the J gene end by 0 bases; junction bases not matched to a gene: 10. The CDR3 bases are TGTGCCAGCAGCACCCACAGGGGCCTAGGCTCCTACGAGCAGTACTTC. This sequence encodes CASSTHRGLGSYEQYF.

The rearrangement joins TRBV7-9 to TRBJ1-1; D perhaps matches TRBD1 (5 bases). This CDR3 has 16 residues. Trimming removed 7 bases at V and 3 bases at J, with 21 bases between. CDR1 is SEHNR, CDR2 FQNEAQ, per germline (reference sequence). The CDR3 protein is CASNFPSGGDDTEAFF. DNA for the CDR3: TGTGCCAGCAACTTCCCATCGGGGGGTGACGACACTGAAGCTTTCTTT.

V usage is TRBV28 and J usage is TRBJ1-2; D is unclear. The CDR3 has 14 amino acids. Looked up from germline, CDR1 is MDHEN and CDR2 is SYDVKM. Trimming pared 0 bases from V and 1 base from J, leaving 6 bases between. The CDR3: CASSLWQNNYGYTF. The CDR3 DNA is TGTGCCAGCAGTTTATGGCAGAATAACTATGGCTACACCTTC.

V is TRBV5-6 and J is TRBJ2-5; D ambiguous. Deletions cut 0 bases from V and 5 bases from J, with 17 bases between. From germline, CDR1 is SGHDT and CDR2 YYEEEE. This CDR3 spans 16 amino acids. CDR3 DNA sequence: TGTGCCAGCAGCTTGGGTCTGATTGCGGTTCAGGAGACCCAGTACTTC. Translation: CASSLGLIAVQETQYF. The variable domain in full, with the rest retrieved from reference TRBV5-6 and TRBJ2-5, is DAGVTQSPTHLIKTRGQQVTLRCSPKSGHDTVSWYQQALGQGPQFIFQYYEEEERQRGNFPDRFSGHQFPNYSSELNVNALLLGDSALYLCASSLGLIAVQETQYFGPGTRLLVL.

V gene TRBV9 combines with J gene TRBJ1-2, with D tentatively TRBD1 (6 bases). The CDR3 covers 14 residues. The germline V gene encodes CDR1 SGDLS and CDR2 YYNGEE. V lost 1 base to trimming and J lost 5 bases, with 12 bases between them. The CDR3 region is CASSVREQGYGYTF. The CDR3, as DNA: TGTGCCAGCAGCGTAAGAGAACAGGGATATGGCTACACCTTC. Full variable domain (missing parts from reference TRBV9 and TRBJ1-2): DSGVTQTPKHLITATGQRVTLRCSPRSGDLSVYWYQQSLDQGLQFLIQYYNGEERAKGNILERFSAQQFPDLHSELNLSSLELGDSALYFCASSVREQGYGYTFGSGTRLTVV.

This clone was observed many times. The chain has TRBV28 and TRBJ1-5; D is perhaps TRBD1 (5 bases). The V gene's germline CDR1 is MDHEN and CDR2 SYDVKM. The CDR3 sequence is 17 residues long. V dropped 4 bases and J dropped 0 bases, with 16 bases sitting between them. In nucleotides, the CDR3 is TGTGCCAGCAGTTCATCGGCGGAGGGGAATAGCAATCAGCCCCAGCATTTT. Translated: CASSSSAEGNSNQPQHF.

The genes are TRBV28 and TRBJ1-5, with D hard to call. The CDR3 sequence is 13 residues long. Per the germline V gene, CDR1 is MDHEN and CDR2 is SYDVKM. Trimming left V 6 bases short and J 0 bases short, with 6 bases between. The CDR3 DNA reads as TGTGCCAGCAGGCTATATAGCAATCAGCCCCAGCATTTT. Translating gives CASRLYSNQPQHF.

This clone came up a few times. The chain employs TRBV7-9 and TRBJ1-1; D unclear. V was clipped by 3 bases and J by 6 bases, with 17 bases between them. Germline-derived CDR1 and CDR2 are SEHNR and FQNEAQ (reference sequence). The CDR3 contains 15 residues. CDR3 coding DNA: TGTGCCAGCAGCTTTTCGTCGGGAGCGATCGCTGAAGCTTTCTTT. This encodes CASSFSSGAIAEAFF.

This clone was counted only a few times. This chain connects TRBV28 to TRBJ1-5; perhaps TRBD1 as D (5 bases). The length of the CDR3 is 15 residues. The V gene's germline CDR1 is MDHEN and CDR2 SYDVKM. The V end was cut by 3 bases, the J end by 2 bases, with 11 bases between. Written as DNA, the CDR3 is TGTGCCAGCAGTTTCGCAGGGAAGGGCAATCAGCCCCAGCATTTT. This encodes CASSFAGKGNQPQHF. The complete variable domain, with remaining parts taken from reference TRBV28 and TRBJ1-5, reads DVKVTQSSRYLVKRTGEKVFLECVQDMDHENMFWYRQDPGLGLRLIYFSYDVKMKEKGDIPEGYSVSREKKERFSLILESASTNQTSMYLCASSFAGKGNQPQHFGDGTRLSIL.

Only a few counts were recorded for this clone. This chain joins TRBV9 and TRBJ2-2; weak D call: TRBD1 (5 bases). Per the germline V gene, CDR1 is SGDLS and CDR2 is YYNGEE. V gave up 6 bases and J gave up 0 bases, with 9 bases separating them. The CDR3 consists of 14 residues. Written as DNA, the CDR3 is TGTGCCAGCAAAGACAGACCGAACACCGGGGAGCTGTTTTTT. Residues: CASKDRPNTGELFF.

The gene calls are TRBV11-2 and TRBJ2-5, with 10 bases matching TRBD2. J lost 5 bases, V lost 5 bases, and 8 bases had no gene match. The CDR3 has 15 residues. Germline V gene data show CDR1 as SGHAT and CDR2 as FQNNGV. The CDR3 spells CASSAPGGLAETQYF. Written as DNA, the CDR3 is TGTGCCAGCAGCGCCCCGGGGGGACTAGCGGAGACCCAGTACTTC.

The chain carries TRBV6-5 and TRBJ1-2; D remains ambiguous. Trimming stripped 5 bases from V and 1 base from J, with 8 bases between. CDR1 is MNHEY and CDR2 is SVGAGI in the germline V gene. The CDR3 is made up of 13 amino acids. The CDR3 loop reads CASSLRNNYGYTF. The CDR3 region has the DNA TGTGCCAGCAGTCTCAGGAATAACTATGGCTACACCTTC.

This clone was observed a handful of times. This rearrangement joins TRBV19 to TRBJ1-2, with D maybe TRBD1 (5 bases). From germline, CDR1 is LNHDA and CDR2 SQIVND (reference sequence). The V end lost 5 bases, the J end lost 8 bases, and 15 bases lay between the germline ends. The CDR3 loop spans 13 amino acids. The CDR3 sequence: CASSSYGGDGYTF. The CDR3 region has the DNA TGTGCCAGTAGTTCTTATGGAGGGGACGGCTACACCTTC.

V and J are TRBV18 and TRBJ1-1; 9 bases map to TRBD1. Germline V CDR1 and CDR2: KGHSH, LQKENI. This CDR3 has 12 residues. After removal of 5 bases from V and 6 bases from J, the junction contained 1 base not matched to a gene. In DNA, the CDR3 is TGTGCCAGCTCATGGGACAGGGCTGAAGCTTTCTTT. It yields the protein CASSWDRAEAFF.

The chain is built from TRBV28 and TRBJ2-7; 8 nucleotides align to TRBD1. V shed 4 bases and J 1 base; nucleotides not matched to a gene: 6. The germline CDR1 and CDR2 sequences are MDHEN and SYDVKM. The CDR3 consists of 15 residues. In nucleotides, the CDR3 is TGTGCCAGCAGTTCGACAGGGGATTTATCCTACGAGCAGTACTTC. It translates to CASSSTGDLSYEQYF.

The rearrangement uses TRBV12-2 and TRBJ1-2. TRBV12-2 is classified as a pseudogene. This CDR3 spans 15 amino acids. The CDR3 sequence is CASRGRAQDYYGYTF. The CDR3 nucleotides are TGTGCAAGTCGCGGTCGGGCCCAGGACTACTATGGCTACACCTTC.